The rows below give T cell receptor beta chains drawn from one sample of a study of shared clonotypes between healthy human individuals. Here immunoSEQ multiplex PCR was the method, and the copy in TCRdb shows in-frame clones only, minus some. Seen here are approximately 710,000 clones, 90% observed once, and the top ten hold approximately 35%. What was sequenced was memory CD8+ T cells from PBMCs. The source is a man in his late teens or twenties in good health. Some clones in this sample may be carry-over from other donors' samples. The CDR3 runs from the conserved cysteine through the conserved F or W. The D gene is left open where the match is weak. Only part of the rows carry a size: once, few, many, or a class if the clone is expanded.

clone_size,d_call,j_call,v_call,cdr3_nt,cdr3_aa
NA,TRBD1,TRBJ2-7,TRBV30,TGTGCCTGGAAGGACAGGGGGCATTACGAGCAGTACTTC,CAWKDRGHYEQYF
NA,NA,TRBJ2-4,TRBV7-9,TGTGCCAGCAGCCCAAGCGCCCCTACAGTCCCCAAAAACATTCAGTACTTC,CASSPSAPTVPKNIQYF
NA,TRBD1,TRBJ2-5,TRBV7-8,TGTGCCAGCAGCCCCCAAACAGGGGGAGAGACCCAGTACTTC,CASSPQTGGETQYF
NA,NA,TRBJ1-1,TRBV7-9,TGTGCCAGCAGCCGCCCACAGGGATACACTGAAGCTTTCTTT,CASSRPQGYTEAFF
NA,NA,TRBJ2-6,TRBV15,TGTGCCACCAGATTCGGACGTACCCCGTTGTCTGGGGCCAACGTCCTGACTTTC,CATRFGRTPLSGANVLTF
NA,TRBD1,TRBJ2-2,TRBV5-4,TGTGCCAGCAGCCCTGACAGGGGCACCGGGGAGCTGTTTTTT,CASSPDRGTGELFF
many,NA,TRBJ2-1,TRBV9,TGTGCCAGCAGCGCTAGTGGTCTCTGGTGGGATGAGCAGTTCTTC,CASSASGLWWDEQFF
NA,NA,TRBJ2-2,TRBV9,TGTGCCACCCGGACGGATTGGAACACCGGGGAGCTGTTTTTT,CATRTDWNTGELFF
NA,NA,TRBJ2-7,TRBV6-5,TGTGCCAGCAGTTACCACCCCTGGGACGGGGACTACGAGCAGTACTTC,CASSYHPWDGDYEQYF
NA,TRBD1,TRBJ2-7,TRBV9,TGTGCCAGCAGCGCCTGGGACAGGGCTAACGAGCAGTACTTC,CASSAWDRANEQYF
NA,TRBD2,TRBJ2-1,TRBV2,TGTGCCAGTCCTGGGGGAGGGACCTACAATGAGCAGTTCTTC,CASPGGGTYNEQFF
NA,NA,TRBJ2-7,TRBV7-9,TGTGCCAGCAGACCCCCCAAGTACTTC,CASRPPKYF
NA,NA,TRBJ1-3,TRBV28,TGTGCCAGCAGTTTATTTGGGGACGGAAACACCATATATTTT,CASSLFGDGNTIYF
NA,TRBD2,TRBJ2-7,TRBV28,TGTGCCAGCAGTTCCTCAATCCTAGCGGGAGGGACGCCCTACGAGCAGTACTTC,CASSSSILAGGTPYEQYF
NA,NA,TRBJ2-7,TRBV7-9,TGTGCCAGCACCTTGGGGAACGAGCAGTACTTC,CASTLGNEQYF
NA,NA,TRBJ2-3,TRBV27,TGTGCCAGCAGTTTGTACCCACCTGGCGGGCTCCTCACAGATACGCAGTATTTT,CASSLYPPGGLLTDTQYF
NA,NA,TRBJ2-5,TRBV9,TGTGCCAGCAGCGCGGGACACCAAGAGACCCAGTACTTC,CASSAGHQETQYF
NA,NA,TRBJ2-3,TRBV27,TGTGCCAGCAGTTGGATGGGGGGACCAGATACGCAGTATTTT,CASSWMGGPDTQYF
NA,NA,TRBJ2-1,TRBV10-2,TGCGCCAGCAGAGGCCGGGGGTACAATGAGCAGTTCTTC,CASRGRGYNEQFF
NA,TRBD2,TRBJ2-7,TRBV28,TGTGCCAGCAATCGGGGCGGGAGCGGGCAGTACTTC,CASNRGGSGQYF
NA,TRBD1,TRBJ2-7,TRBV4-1,TGCGCCAGCAGCCACCACGGACAGGGTAGCGAGCAGTACTTC,CASSHHGQGSEQYF
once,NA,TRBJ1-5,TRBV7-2,TGTGCCAGCAGCCTCTCCGGGGCTAATCAGCCCCAGCATTTT,CASSLSGANQPQHF
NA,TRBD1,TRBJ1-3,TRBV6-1,TGTGCCAGCAGTGAAACAGGGGGCTGGGGAAACACCATATATTTT,CASSETGGWGNTIYF
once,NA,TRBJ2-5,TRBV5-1,TGCGCCAGCAGAGTAGGGGGGGTGGAGACCCAGTACTTC,CASRVGGVETQYF
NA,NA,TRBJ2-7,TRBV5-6,TGTGCCAGCAGCTTGGTCGGGCTCGAGCAGTACTTC,CASSLVGLEQYF
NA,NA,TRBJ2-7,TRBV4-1,TGCGCCAGCAGCCAATCACAGACATACTACGAGCAGTACTTC,CASSQSQTYYEQYF
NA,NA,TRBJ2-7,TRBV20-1,TGCAGTGTTCAACCCCCGTACTTC,CSVQPPYF
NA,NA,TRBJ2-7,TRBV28,TGTGCCAGCAGGAGCAGGGTATCGGGCCCTGGCTACGAGCAGTACTTC,CASRSRVSGPGYEQYF
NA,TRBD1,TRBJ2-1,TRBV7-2,TGTGCCAGCAGCTTAGGGCACAGATTGGGACAGGGGGCAGATGAGCAGTTCTTC,CASSLGHRLGQGADEQFF
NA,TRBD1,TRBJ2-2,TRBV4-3,TGCGCCAGCAGCCGCCTGACAGGGGGCGGTGGGGAGCTGTTTTTT,CASSRLTGGGGELFF
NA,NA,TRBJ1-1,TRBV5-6,TGTGCCAGCAGCTTCCGGGAGGACACTGAAGCTTTCTTT,CASSFREDTEAFF
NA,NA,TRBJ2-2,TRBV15,TGTGCCACCAGCAGAGCGACAGAGAACACCGGGGAGCTGTTTTTT,CATSRATENTGELFF
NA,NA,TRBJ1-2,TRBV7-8,TGTGCCAGCAGCCTCTCCCCCCGGACGGCTAACTATGGCTACACCTTC,CASSLSPRTANYGYTF